These 28 T cell receptor beta chains were sequenced from one sample in a study of T cell responses to AZD1222 COVID-19 vaccine. Assay used: immunoSEQ multiplex PCR; TCRdb lists only in-frame clones, some missing. The profile covers about 150,000 clones, with more than 80% appearing a single time and about 4% taken by the ten largest. The sequenced sample was peripheral blood, obtained on day 0 of AZD1222 vaccination. These TCRs come from an adult in good health.

The chain employs TRBV28 and TRBJ1-2, with 8 bases lining up with TRBD1. The CDR3 has 14 amino acids. Trimming at V came to 5 bases and at J to 1 base, leaving 3 bases not matched to a gene. Per germline, CDR1 MDHEN and CDR2 SYDVKM. This CDR3 reads CASSTGGFNYGYTF. The CDR3 region has the DNA TGTGCCAGCAGTACAGGGGGGTTTAACTATGGCTACACCTTC.

This chain connects TRBV5-1 to TRBJ1-1; D is unresolved. Between the trimmed V and J ends, which lost 4 bases and 1 base, there was a span of 14 bases. Germline V gene data show CDR1 as SGHRS and CDR2 as YFSETQ. The CDR3 extends over 15 amino acids. The CDR3 sequence: CASSTAMGWNTEAFF. As DNA, the CDR3 is TGCGCCAGCAGCACGGCGATGGGTTGGAACACTGAAGCTTTCTTT.

As regards this clone: The sample has other DNA sequences that encode this CDR3 too. This chain connects TRBV2 to TRBJ1-5, with a possible D match to TRBD1 (5 bases). Trimming shortened V by 1 base and J by 1 base, and 5 bases separated the two germline ends. Germline CDR1 SNHLY, CDR2 FYNNEI. The CDR3 has 14 residues. Here the CDR3 DNA reads TGTGCCAGCAGTGAAGGGACAAGCAATCAGCCCCAGCATTTT. The encoded protein is CASSEGTSNQPQHF.

The chain is built from TRBV7-8 and TRBJ1-2; D ambiguous. V lost 5 bases, J lost 4 bases, and 11 bases lay in between. The germline gives CDR1 SGHVS, CDR2 FQNEAQ. CDR3 length equals 13 residues. The CDR3 protein is CASSRNMGYGYTF. The CDR3 DNA is TGTGCCAGCAGCCGGAACATGGGCTATGGCTACACCTTC.

This clone is a singleton in its sample. This chain joins TRBV18 and TRBJ1-5; D unclear. Trimming took 0 bases from V and 2 from J, leaving 11 bases between them. From germline, CDR1 is KGHSH and CDR2 LQKENI. The CDR3 covers 16 residues. CDR3 bases: TGTGCCAGCTCACCACCCGGGAGGGAACGCAATCAGCCCCAGCATTTT. It encodes CASSPPGRERNQPQHF.

The J gene is TRBJ1-6, the V gene TRBV7-9, with 7 bases fitting TRBD1. Germline-derived CDR1 and CDR2 are SEHNR and FQNEAQ (reference sequence). J was trimmed by 7 bases and V by 4 bases; bases with no gene match: 7. The CDR3 length is 15 residues. In DNA form, the CDR3 reads TGTGCCAGCAGCTCCGCCGGGACAGCCAATTCACCCCTCCACTTT. Residues: CASSSAGTANSPLHF.

This clone has only a few counts. The V gene is TRBV10-3, the J gene TRBJ1-3, with TRBD1 as a possible D gene (6 bases). Germline V gene data show CDR1 as ENHRY and CDR2 as SYGVKD. The CDR3 loop spans 14 amino acids. Trimming took 7 bases from V and 2 from J, leaving 12 bases between them. The CDR3 nucleotides are TGTGCCATCAAGTCGTCAGGGGCTGGAAACACCATATATTTT. It is translated as CAIKSSGAGNTIYF.

The J gene is TRBJ1-5, the V gene TRBV5-1, with 9 positions matching TRBD1. Germline CDR1 is SGHRS and CDR2 is YFSETQ. V dropped 4 bases and J dropped 4; count of bases not matched to a gene: 3. This CDR3 has 14 amino acids. CDR3 residues: CASSNGQGNQPQHF. The CDR3 nucleotides read TGCGCCAGCAGCAATGGACAGGGGAATCAGCCCCAGCATTTT.

The J gene is TRBJ1-6, the V gene TRBV7-2; D is uncertain. CDR3 size: 12 residues. Trimming removed 2 bases at V and 14 bases at J, with 10 bases between. From germline, CDR1 is SGHTA and CDR2 FQGNSA. The CDR3: CASSLSPPTLHF. The CDR3 DNA reads TGTGCCAGCAGCTTATCGCCCCCCACCCTCCACTTT.

The chain carries TRBV4-1 and TRBJ2-7; the D gene could be TRBD1 or TRBD2 (5 bases each). The CDR3 covers 14 residues. Trimming shortened V by 4 bases and J by 6 bases, and 16 bases separated the two germline ends. Germline assignment: CDR1 MGHRA and CDR2 YSYEKL. CDR3 amino acids: CASSRAGTPFEQYF. As DNA, the CDR3 is TGCGCCAGCAGCCGCGCAGGGACCCCCTTCGAGCAGTACTTC.

This chain links TRBV5-1 with TRBJ2-3, with D perhaps TRBD2 (5 bases). Germline V gene sequence: CDR1 SGHRS, CDR2 YFSETQ. V lost 0 bases to trimming and J lost 2 bases, with 10 bases between them. This CDR3 is 15 amino acids long. The DNA of the CDR3 is TGCGCCAGCAGCTTGGAAGGAGGCCCCACAGATACGCAGTATTTT. Translated: CASSLEGGPTDTQYF. Variable domain in full (rest from reference TRBV5-1 and TRBJ2-3): KAGVTQTPRYLIKTRGQQVTLSCSPISGHRSVSWYQQTPGQGLQFLFEYFSETQRNKGNFPGRFSGRQFSNSRSEMNVSTLELGDSALYLCASSLEGGPTDTQYFGPGTRLTVL.

V gene TRBV28 combines with J gene TRBJ1-2; 8 bases map to TRBD1. The CDR3 sequence is 13 residues long. The germline V gene has CDR1 MDHEN and CDR2 SYDVKM. V lost 7 bases and J lost 5; bases outside the gene matches: 6. DNA for the CDR3: TGTGCCAGCAATGGACAGGGCCTATATGGCTACACCTTC. Its protein is CASNGQGLYGYTF.

The gene calls are TRBV3-1 (or the pseudogene TRBV3-2) and TRBJ1-1; D possibly corresponds to TRBD1 (5 bases). Germline lookup yields CDR1 LGHDT and CDR2 YNNKEL (reference sequence). Trimming cost V 0 bases and J 5 bases, with 13 bases left between them. The CDR3 is made up of 15 amino acids. CDR3 residues: CASSQERGPGTEAFF. CDR3 bases: TGTGCCAGCAGCCAAGAGAGGGGACCGGGGACTGAAGCTTTCTTT.

V gene TRBV6-5 combines with J gene TRBJ1-1; D unresolved. With 5 bases removed from V and 2 bases from J, the gap between germline ends came to 9 bases. Germline values: CDR1 MNHEY, CDR2 SVGAGI. The CDR3 length is 13 residues. The CDR3, as DNA: TGTGCCAGCAGTCGGACGGTTAACACTGAAGCTTTCTTT. The encoded protein is CASSRTVNTEAFF.

This clone was detected only a few times. This chain uses TRBV28 with TRBJ1-3; D gene uncertain. Trimming pared 5 bases from V and 11 bases from J, leaving 16 bases between. CDR1 is MDHEN and CDR2 is SYDVKM in the germline V gene. There are 13 residues in the CDR3. The CDR3 loop reads CASSLGLSLPIYF. CDR3 nucleotides: TGTGCCAGCAGTCTCGGACTTTCCCTACCCATATATTTT. Full variable domain (remainder filled in from reference TRBV28 and TRBJ1-3): DVKVTQSSRYLVKRTGEKVFLECVQDMDHENMFWYRQDPGLGLRLIYFSYDVKMKEKGDIPEGYSVSREKKERFSLILESASTNQTSMYLCASSLGLSLPIYFGEGSWLTVV.

V usage is TRBV7-3 and J usage is TRBJ1-1; D is undetermined. V lost 6 bases and J lost 3, with 14 bases in between. The CDR3 spans 14 residues. Per germline, CDR1 SGHTA and CDR2 FQGTGA. The CDR3 region has the DNA TGTGCCAGCAGGCGCGGTAGTGAGGACACTGAAGCTTTCTTT. Protein: CASRRGSEDTEAFF.

This chain joins TRBV7-9 and TRBJ2-7; D not resolved. V was cut by 2 bases and J by 6 bases, with 11 bases left in between. CDR1 SEHNR and CDR2 FQNEAQ come from the germline V gene (reference sequence). The CDR3 runs to 13 residues. The CDR3 protein is CASSLQMGSEQYF. The CDR3 region has the DNA TGTGCCAGCAGCTTACAGATGGGCAGCGAGCAGTACTTC.

The chain recombines TRBV10-3 with TRBJ2-1; tentatively, D is TRBD2 (6 bases). With 3 bases removed from V and 4 bases from J, the gap between germline ends came to 13 bases. This CDR3 contains 15 residues. Germline lookup yields CDR1 ENHRY and CDR2 SYGVKD. CDR3 residues: CAISDSAGRYNEQFF. The CDR3 DNA reads TGTGCCATCAGTGACTCGGCGGGGCGTTACAATGAGCAGTTCTTC.

This clone was found a few times. Written as DNA, the CDR3 is TGTGCCAGCAGTTTATCACAGGGCTACCAAGAGACCCAGTACTTC. It is translated as CASSLSQGYQETQYF. The rearrangement joins TRBV28 to TRBJ2-5; D might be TRBD1 (6 bases). This CDR3 is 15 amino acids long. The germline CDR1 and CDR2 sequences are MDHEN and SYDVKM. Between the trimmed V and J ends, which lost 1 base and 0 bases, there was a span of 9 bases.

This chain uses TRBV28 with TRBJ1-2; a weak D match, TRBD1 (5 bases). This CDR3 is built from 14 residues. From germline, CDR1 is MDHEN and CDR2 SYDVKM. Trimming left V 4 bases short and J 8 bases short, with 17 bases between. CDR3 sequence reads: CASSSDPGRRGYTF. CDR3 nucleotides: TGTGCCAGCAGTTCCGACCCAGGGAGACGCGGCTACACCTTC.

The sample holds a few counts of this clone. V usage is TRBV5-1 and J usage is TRBJ1-2; D gene unclear. The V end was cut by 3 bases, the J end by 8 bases, with 20 bases between. This CDR3 region has 15 residues. Germline V gene sequence: CDR1 SGHRS, CDR2 YFSETQ. CDR3 protein: CASSSEGHPVGGYTF. The CDR3 coding sequence is TGCGCCAGCAGCTCAGAGGGCCATCCGGTGGGAGGCTACACCTTC.

The chain employs TRBV29-1 and TRBJ2-2; no clear D gene. This CDR3 is 12 amino acids long. Trimming left V 7 bases short and J 4 bases short, with 10 bases between. CDR1 and CDR2 (germline): SQVTM, ANQGSEA. CDR3 protein: CSAGAFTGELFF. In nucleotides, the CDR3 is TGCAGCGCCGGAGCATTCACCGGGGAGCTGTTTTTT.

This rearrangement joins TRBV3-1 (or the pseudogene TRBV3-2) to TRBJ2-4; 8 bases are shared with TRBD2. The junction had 10 bases not matched to a gene; V was cut back by 0 bases and J by 0 bases. CDR1 and CDR2 (germline): LGHDT, YNNKEL (reference sequence). The CDR3 covers 19 residues. As DNA, the CDR3 is TGTGCCAGCAGCCAAGATTACAGCGGGGGTAAACCAGCCAAAAACATTCAGTACTTC. Residues: CASSQDYSGGKPAKNIQYF.

V is TRBV6-5 and J is TRBJ1-1; D is unclear. The ends were cut back, 0 bases at V and 0 bases at J, with 5 bases in the middle. The CDR3 is made up of 14 amino acids. From germline, CDR1 is MNHEY and CDR2 SVGAGI. This CDR3 is CASSYSRLNTEAFF. In DNA form, the CDR3 reads TGTGCCAGCAGTTACTCGAGGCTGAACACTGAAGCTTTCTTT.

This clone was seen once. CDR3 bases: TGTGCCAGCACCGTCGACACACGGAACACTGAAGCTTTCTTT. It codes for CASTVDTRNTEAFF. The rearrangement joins TRBV7-8 to TRBJ1-1; no reliable D call. The CDR3 length is 14 residues. The germline V gene has CDR1 SGHVS and CDR2 FQNEAQ. The germline V and J ends were trimmed by 7 bases and 1 base, with 13 bases remaining between them. Using reference TRBV7-8 and TRBJ1-1 for the parts outside the CDR3, the full variable domain is GAGVSQSPRYKVAKRGQDVALRCDPISGHVSLFWYQQALGQGPEFLTYFQNEAQLDKSGLPSDRFFAERPEGSVSTLKIQRTQQEDSAVYLCASTVDTRNTEAFFGQGTRLTVV.

The genes are TRBV12-3 or TRBV12-4 and TRBJ1-2; 7 positions agree with TRBD1. V lost 5 bases to trimming and J lost 7 bases; unmatched junction nucleotides: 4. The CDR3 length is 12 residues. CDR3 coding DNA: TGTGCCAGCAGTCCACGGACAGGTGGCTACACCTTC. Translating it yields CASSPRTGGYTF.

The rearrangement uses TRBV25-1 and TRBJ2-2; D is uncertain. This CDR3 region has 13 residues. The germline CDR1 and CDR2 sequences are MGHDK and SYGVNS. Trimming removed 8 bases from V and 3 bases from J, with 10 bases in between. The CDR3 DNA sequence: TGTGCCAGCTCCCTCCGGGACACCGGGGAGCTGTTTTTT. Amino acid sequence: CASSLRDTGELFF.

The chain employs TRBV5-4 and TRBJ2-7; D tentatively reads TRBD1 or TRBD2 (6 bases each). CDR1 and CDR2 (germline): SGHNT, YYREEE (reference sequence). The CDR3 totals 15 residues. Trimming shortened V by 0 bases and J by 1 base, and 11 bases separated the two germline ends. This chain's CDR3 is CASSLEGGYSYEQYF. CDR3 DNA: TGTGCCAGCAGCTTGGAGGGGGGTTATTCCTACGAGCAGTACTTC.